A single sample gave rise to the 11 T cell receptor beta chains below, sequenced in a study of T cells after yellow fever vaccination. TCRdb independently ran MiXCR on the 5' RACE reads; one entry per CDR3 protein. This table has around 590,000 distinct CDR3 sequences, more than 9% appearing once. Sequenced here: PBMCs, sampled on the day of the yellow fever booster vaccination. The receptors were sampled from a man aged 30 to 45 who received the YFV17D yellow fever vaccine.

The sample holds one count of this clonotype. V and J are TRBV11-2 and TRBJ2-1; D unclear. V was shortened by 1 base and J by 6 bases, with 7 bases between the two germline ends. This CDR3 has 13 amino acids. Germline V CDR1 and CDR2: SGHAT, FQNNGV. CDR3 region: CASSLGRVNEQFF. As DNA, the CDR3 is TGTGCCAGCAGCTTAGGAAGGGTCAATGAGCAGTTCTTC.

This clonotype was observed a few times. The rearrangement links TRBV20-1 to TRBJ2-3; no reliable D call. Germline assignment: CDR1 DFQATT and CDR2 SNEGSKA (reference sequence). This CDR3 has 13 amino acids. The germline V and J ends were trimmed by 1 base and 2 bases, with 7 bases remaining between them. The CDR3 here is CSARGANTDTQYF. The CDR3 DNA sequence: TGCAGTGCTAGAGGGGCAAACACAGATACGCAGTATTTT.

The chain links TRBV12-3 or TRBV12-4 to TRBJ1-5, with 7 bases fitting TRBD1. There are 15 residues in the CDR3. Losses at the gene ends were 6 bases for V and 1 base for J; bases not matched to a gene: 6. CDR3 nucleotides: TGTGCCAGCAGGGAGGGACAGTCCAGCAATCAGCCCCAGCATTTT. It yields the protein CASREGQSSNQPQHF.

This clonotype was counted a few times. The CDR3 loop is CASSLEGGQGVGTEAFF. CDR3 coding DNA: TGTGCCAGCAGCTTAGAGGGAGGACAGGGGGTAGGCACTGAAGCTTTCTTT. The rearrangement joins TRBV7-9 to TRBJ1-1; 10 bases are a match to TRBD1. CDR1 is SEHNR, CDR2 FQNEAQ, per germline (reference sequence). The ends lost 1 base at V and 4 bases at J; junction bases unmatched: 9. The CDR3 is made up of 17 amino acids.

There are many counts of this clonotype. This chain joins TRBV20-1 and TRBJ2-7, with TRBD2 matching 14 bases. Germline V lookup: CDR1 DFQATT, CDR2 SNEGSKA (reference sequence). There are 14 residues in the CDR3. J was trimmed by 4 bases and V by 3 bases; bases with no gene match: 2. The CDR3 nucleotides read TGCAGTGCTAGGGGACTAGCGGGAGCGTACGAGCAGTACTTC. Translated, it gives CSARGLAGAYEQYF.

The table lists this clonotype with a few counts. The chain joins TRBV9 to TRBJ2-3, with TRBD2 matching 14 bases. Unmatched junction bases numbered 14, after V lost 3 bases and J lost 8 bases. The CDR3 contains 18 residues. Germline V gene lookup returns CDR1 SGDLS and CDR2 YYNGEE. The CDR3 DNA reads TGTGCCAGCAGCGCTGCCCCTTCAGGACTAGCGGGAGGTAGTACGCAGTATTTT. It codes for CASSAAPSGLAGGSTQYF.

V is TRBV7-9 and J is TRBJ1-3, with no clear D. V was clipped by 5 bases and J by 11 bases, with 19 bases between them. Per germline, CDR1 SEHNR and CDR2 FQNEAQ (reference sequence). This CDR3 contains 14 residues. CDR3 sequence (DNA): TGTGCCAGCAGCGACCCCGCCCAATTTGAGGCCATATATTTT. Encoded protein: CASSDPAQFEAIYF.

This clonotype was observed a few times. The chain combines TRBV12-3 or TRBV12-4 with TRBJ2-5; 9 nucleotides agree with TRBD1. This CDR3 spans 15 amino acids. The junction had 4 bases not matched to a gene; V was cut back by 0 bases and J by 5 bases. CDR3 in amino acids: CASSLAGTGLETQYF. The CDR3 DNA sequence: TGTGCCAGCAGTTTAGCCGGGACAGGGCTGGAGACCCAGTACTTC.

This clonotype was counted a few times. The CDR3 region is CASSPLGRDEETQYF. DNA of the CDR3: TGTGCCAGTAGTCCCTTGGGGAGGGATGAAGAGACCCAGTACTTC. V and J are TRBV19 and TRBJ2-5; 7 bases map to TRBD2. V shed 5 bases, J shed 3 bases, and the junction held 9 bases outside the gene matches. The CDR3 is 15 residues long. CDR1 and CDR2 from the germline V gene are LNHDA and SQIVND (reference sequence).

J is TRBJ2-3 and V is TRBV6-4; D is undetermined. CDR1 and CDR2 (germline): MRHNA, SNTAGT. This CDR3 has 13 residues. Trimming removed 3 bases at V and 6 bases at J, with 10 bases between. The CDR3 spells CASSEWNADTQYF. CDR3 bases: TGTGCCAGCAGTGAGTGGAATGCGGATACGCAGTATTTT.

In its sample, this clonotype was seen many times. The V call is TRBV18, the J call TRBJ2-1, with 8 bases matching TRBD2. V shed 3 bases and J 0 bases; nucleotides not matched to a gene: 4. Germline V gives CDR1 KGHSH, CDR2 LQKENI. This CDR3 region has 16 residues. CDR3: CASSPTSGSSYNEQFF. CDR3 bases: TGTGCCAGCTCACCTACTAGCGGTAGCTCCTACAATGAGCAGTTCTTC.